This TCR beta chain comes out of a study of regulatory T cells in long-lasting Graves disease. Time point indicated: persistent/refractory GD, antithyroid drugs over 5 years with positive TRAb. From RNA extracted from PBMCs, the TCR library was made. Graves' disease diagnoses followed American Thyroid Association guidelines. The length of the CDR3 is 14 residues. In germline, CDR1 is DFQATT, CDR2 SNEGSKA (reference sequence). Trimming stripped 5 bases from V and 2 bases from J, with 15 bases between. Investigators prepared the TCR beta libraries by applying iRepertoire HTBI primers and Arm-PCR of CDR3 regions. Each CDR3 protein is one row after TCRdb ran MiXCR on the multiplex PCR reads. Among a few hundred thousand distinct CDR3 sequences listed, around 20% were seen once. Many counts were recorded for this clonotype.

Sample: peripheral blood mononuclear cells (PBMCs), taken when the disease was refractory, from a patient treated with antithyroid drugs. This receptor was taken from a female donor with Graves disease. The chain has TRBV20-1 and TRBJ2-5, with D possibly TRBD2 on 6 matching bases. The CDR3 nucleotides are TGCAGTGCTCCAGCTCAGGGAGGTCAAGAGACCCAGTACTTC. Translation: CSAPAQGGQETQYF.